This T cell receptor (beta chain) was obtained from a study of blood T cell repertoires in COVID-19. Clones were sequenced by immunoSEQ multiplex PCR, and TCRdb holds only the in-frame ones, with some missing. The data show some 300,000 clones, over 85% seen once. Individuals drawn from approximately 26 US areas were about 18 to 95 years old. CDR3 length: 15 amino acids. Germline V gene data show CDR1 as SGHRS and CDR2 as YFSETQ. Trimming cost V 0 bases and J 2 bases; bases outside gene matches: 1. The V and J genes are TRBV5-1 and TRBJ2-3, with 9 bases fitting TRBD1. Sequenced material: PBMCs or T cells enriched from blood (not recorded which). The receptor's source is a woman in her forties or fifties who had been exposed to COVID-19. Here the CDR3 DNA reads TGCGCCAGCAGCTTGGACAGGGGGCACACAGATACGCAGTATTTT. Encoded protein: CASSLDRGHTDTQYF.